These T cell receptor beta chains were read from a single sample in a study of blood T cell repertoires in COVID-19. The protocol was immunoSEQ multiplex PCR, while the TCRdb copy is restricted to in-frame clones and leaves out a portion. The sample has about 300,000 clones, roughly 88% seen once. The sequenced material came from peripheral blood. The receptors shown here come from a woman aged 25 to 39 who had recovered from COVID-19. Each CDR3 is given with its conserved first and last residue. A D gene is named only where the DNA matches it firmly. Only part of the rows carry a size: once, few, many, or a class if the clone is expanded.

j_gene: TRBJ2-1; d_gene: TRBD1; v_gene: TRBV5-8; abundance: .; CDR3nt: TGTGCCAGCAGCTTGAGAGGGGGCGATGAGCAGTTCTTC; CDR3aa: CASSLRGGDEQFF
j_gene: TRBJ1-1; d_gene: .; v_gene: TRBV5-1; abundance: .; CDR3nt: TGCGCCAGCAGGGGGGGATTCACCAGGAACACTGAAGCTTTCTTT; CDR3aa: CASRGGFTRNTEAFF
j_gene: TRBJ1-6; d_gene: .; v_gene: TRBV4-2; abundance: .; CDR3nt: TGTGCCAGCAGCCAAGATTACGTTGGGGCTATTAATTCACCCCTCCACTTT; CDR3aa: CASSQDYVGAINSPLHF
j_gene: TRBJ1-6; d_gene: TRBD1; v_gene: TRBV5-1; abundance: .; CDR3nt: TGCGCCAGCAGCTCCGGGACAGGGGGCAGGAATTCACCCCTCCACTTT; CDR3aa: CASSSGTGGRNSPLHF
j_gene: TRBJ1-2; d_gene: .; v_gene: TRBV10-3; abundance: .; CDR3nt: TGTGCCATCGGAGGAGGGGGGGAGACCTTC; CDR3aa: CAIGGGGETF
j_gene: TRBJ1-5; d_gene: .; v_gene: TRBV27; abundance: .; CDR3nt: TGTGCCAGCAGTTCCCACAATGAGCCCCAGCATTTT; CDR3aa: CASSSHNEPQHF
j_gene: TRBJ2-7; d_gene: .; v_gene: TRBV28; abundance: once; CDR3nt: TGTGCCAGCAGTTCAGTAATTTCCTCCTACGAGCAGTACTTC; CDR3aa: CASSSVISSYEQYF
j_gene: TRBJ2-7; d_gene: .; v_gene: TRBV2; abundance: .; CDR3nt: TGTGCCAGCAGTGAAGGATCTAGCGCAAACTACGAGCAGTACTTC; CDR3aa: CASSEGSSANYEQYF
j_gene: TRBJ2-1; d_gene: .; v_gene: TRBV5-1; abundance: .; CDR3nt: TGCGCCAGCAGCTTGACCATTAGCTCCTACAATGAGCAGTTCTTC; CDR3aa: CASSLTISSYNEQFF
j_gene: TRBJ2-5; d_gene: TRBD1; v_gene: TRBV5-4; abundance: .; CDR3nt: TGTGCCAGCAGCTCGGGACAGGGCCGTTTAGAGACCCAGTACTTC; CDR3aa: CASSSGQGRLETQYF
j_gene: TRBJ2-5; d_gene: .; v_gene: TRBV7-9; abundance: .; CDR3nt: TGTGCCAGCAGCTTCGGCAGCTCGGGGACCCAGTACTTC; CDR3aa: CASSFGSSGTQYF
j_gene: TRBJ1-1; d_gene: .; v_gene: TRBV7-9; abundance: .; CDR3nt: TGTGCCAGCAGCCGACAGATTATGAACACTGAAGCTTTCTTT; CDR3aa: CASSRQIMNTEAFF
j_gene: TRBJ1-5; d_gene: .; v_gene: TRBV27; abundance: .; CDR3nt: TGTGCCAGCTCCATGTATTCGGGAGGGAGCAATCAGCCCCAGCATTTT; CDR3aa: CASSMYSGGSNQPQHF
j_gene: TRBJ1-2; d_gene: .; v_gene: TRBV2; abundance: .; CDR3nt: TGTGCCAGCAGTCCCGGAACAGGGAACTATGGCTACACCTTC; CDR3aa: CASSPGTGNYGYTF
j_gene: TRBJ1-5; d_gene: .; v_gene: TRBV9; abundance: .; CDR3nt: TGTGCCAGCAGCGGAGAGGGTTCGCCCCAGCATTTT; CDR3aa: CASSGEGSPQHF
j_gene: TRBJ1-2; d_gene: TRBD1; v_gene: TRBV24-1; abundance: .; CDR3nt: TGTGCCACCAGTGATCCGGGACAGGGCTTAATGGGTGGCTACACCTTC; CDR3aa: CATSDPGQGLMGGYTF
j_gene: TRBJ2-7; d_gene: .; v_gene: TRBV30; abundance: .; CDR3nt: TGTGCCTGGCGCCTACCGGGGTGGTACGAGCAGTACTTC; CDR3aa: CAWRLPGWYEQYF
j_gene: TRBJ2-1; d_gene: TRBD1; v_gene: TRBV12-3/TRBV12-4; abundance: .; CDR3nt: TGTGCCAGCAGTACGGGACAGTTCAATGAGCAGTTCTTC; CDR3aa: CASSTGQFNEQFF
j_gene: TRBJ1-5; d_gene: .; v_gene: TRBV4-2; abundance: .; CDR3nt: TGTGCCAGCAGCCAAGATTTGACAGGCCGGTTCAATCAGCCCCAGCATTTT; CDR3aa: CASSQDLTGRFNQPQHF
j_gene: TRBJ2-7; d_gene: TRBD1; v_gene: TRBV18; abundance: few; CDR3nt: TGTGCCAGCTCCTCGGGAACAGGGGACTACGAGCAGTACTTC; CDR3aa: CASSSGTGDYEQYF
j_gene: TRBJ1-4; d_gene: TRBD1; v_gene: TRBV7-8; abundance: .; CDR3nt: TGTGCCAGCAGCCCGCGGAAGGACAGGGGATGGGAAAAACTGTTTTTT; CDR3aa: CASSPRKDRGWEKLFF
j_gene: TRBJ2-5; d_gene: .; v_gene: TRBV13; abundance: .; CDR3nt: TGTGCCAGCAGCCCTAGTTGGTCATCAGAGACCCAGTACTTC; CDR3aa: CASSPSWSSETQYF
j_gene: TRBJ2-2; d_gene: TRBD1; v_gene: TRBV7-3; abundance: .; CDR3nt: TGTGCCAGCAGGTCCCAGGGACAGGGATCCGGGGAGCTGTTTTTT; CDR3aa: CASRSQGQGSGELFF
j_gene: TRBJ2-5; d_gene: TRBD2; v_gene: TRBV7-9; abundance: .; CDR3nt: TGTGCCAGCAGCTTAGGGACTAGCGGAGAGACCCAGTACTTC; CDR3aa: CASSLGTSGETQYF
j_gene: TRBJ2-3; d_gene: .; v_gene: TRBV5-6; abundance: .; CDR3nt: TGTGCCAGCAGCTTGCATAGCGGCGACCCGACAGATACGCAGTATTTT; CDR3aa: CASSLHSGDPTDTQYF
j_gene: TRBJ2-7; d_gene: .; v_gene: TRBV15; abundance: .; CDR3nt: TGTGCCACCAGCAAGGGGCTGGAAACTAACTCCTACGAGCAGTACTTC; CDR3aa: CATSKGLETNSYEQYF
j_gene: TRBJ2-3; d_gene: .; v_gene: TRBV30; abundance: .; CDR3nt: TGTGCCTGGAGGGCGAAGGGGCCCACAGATACGCAGTATTTT; CDR3aa: CAWRAKGPTDTQYF
j_gene: TRBJ2-1; d_gene: .; v_gene: TRBV11-3; abundance: .; CDR3nt: TGTGCCAGCAGCTTAGCAGGGATTTACAATGAGCAGTTCTTC; CDR3aa: CASSLAGIYNEQFF
j_gene: TRBJ2-5; d_gene: .; v_gene: TRBV19; abundance: .; CDR3nt: TGTGCCAGTAGACGAGGGGAGACCCAGTACTTC; CDR3aa: CASRRGETQYF
j_gene: TRBJ2-5; d_gene: TRBD2; v_gene: TRBV5-1; abundance: .; CDR3nt: TGCGCCAGCAGCTGGGAGGGCGGGGGGATGAAGACCCAGTACTTC; CDR3aa: CASSWEGGGMKTQYF
j_gene: TRBJ1-2; d_gene: .; v_gene: TRBV28; abundance: .; CDR3nt: TGTGCCAGCAGCACCGGGACGGGGGATCACGGTGGCTACACCTTC; CDR3aa: CASSTGTGDHGGYTF
j_gene: TRBJ1-2; d_gene: TRBD1; v_gene: TRBV6-4; abundance: .; CDR3nt: TGTGCCAGCAGTGCCCGACAGGGCGGCTATGGCTACACCTTC; CDR3aa: CASSARQGGYGYTF
j_gene: TRBJ1-1; d_gene: .; v_gene: TRBV4-1; abundance: .; CDR3nt: TGCGCCAGCAGCCTCATTCCTGGACACCGCACTGAAGCTTTCTTT; CDR3aa: CASSLIPGHRTEAFF
j_gene: TRBJ2-7; d_gene: .; v_gene: TRBV7-3; abundance: .; CDR3nt: TGTGCCAGCAGCCCCTGGGGGGGCCCCTCCTACGAGCAGTACTTC; CDR3aa: CASSPWGGPSYEQYF
j_gene: TRBJ1-2; d_gene: .; v_gene: TRBV5-1; abundance: .; CDR3nt: TGCGCCAGCAGCTTGGTGTCAGGGAGGGGAAACTATGGCTACACCTTC; CDR3aa: CASSLVSGRGNYGYTF
j_gene: TRBJ2-1; d_gene: .; v_gene: TRBV18; abundance: .; CDR3nt: TGTGCCAGCTCACCACCGACACAGGAAGGGTTCTTC; CDR3aa: CASSPPTQEGFF
j_gene: TRBJ1-2; d_gene: .; v_gene: TRBV15; abundance: .; CDR3nt: TGTGCCACCAGCAGCATCAGGGTAGGGAACTATGGCTACACCTTC; CDR3aa: CATSSIRVGNYGYTF
j_gene: TRBJ1-5; d_gene: TRBD1; v_gene: TRBV3-1/TRBV3-2; abundance: .; CDR3nt: TGTGCCAGCAGCCAATGGGAAGGGGGCGCTACCAATCAGCCCCAGCATTTT; CDR3aa: CASSQWEGGATNQPQHF
j_gene: TRBJ1-6; d_gene: .; v_gene: TRBV14; abundance: few; CDR3nt: TGTGCCAGCAGCCCCTACGCGCCGAATTCACCCCTCCACTTT; CDR3aa: CASSPYAPNSPLHF
j_gene: TRBJ2-1; d_gene: .; v_gene: TRBV7-6; abundance: .; CDR3nt: TGTGCCAGCAGCTTAGGGGAGGAATGGGGATACAATGAGCAGTTCTTC; CDR3aa: CASSLGEEWGYNEQFF
j_gene: TRBJ1-5; d_gene: TRBD1; v_gene: TRBV2; abundance: once; CDR3nt: TGTGCAGGAGGGGGACAGATAAATCAGCCCCAGCATTTT; CDR3aa: CAGGGQINQPQHF
j_gene: TRBJ1-5; d_gene: .; v_gene: TRBV6-1; abundance: .; CDR3nt: TGTGCCAGCAGTGAAGTCGCAGGCCCGGATCAGCCCCAGCATTTT; CDR3aa: CASSEVAGPDQPQHF
j_gene: TRBJ1-4; d_gene: .; v_gene: TRBV4-1; abundance: once; CDR3nt: TGCGCCAGCAGCCGGGGCTTTGTCACTAATGAAAAACTGTTTTTT; CDR3aa: CASSRGFVTNEKLFF
j_gene: TRBJ1-2; d_gene: TRBD1; v_gene: TRBV10-3; abundance: .; CDR3nt: TGTGCCATCGAAGGGGCAGGGGGCTATGGCTACACCTTC; CDR3aa: CAIEGAGGYGYTF
j_gene: TRBJ2-1; d_gene: TRBD2; v_gene: TRBV30; abundance: .; CDR3nt: TGTGCCTGGAGTGCGACGGGGGGTAACAATGAGCAGTTCTTC; CDR3aa: CAWSATGGNNEQFF
j_gene: TRBJ2-3; d_gene: .; v_gene: TRBV7-2; abundance: .; CDR3nt: TGTGCCAGCAGCTTAAAGAGCGGCGGCACAGATACGCAGTATTTT; CDR3aa: CASSLKSGGTDTQYF
j_gene: TRBJ2-1; d_gene: TRBD2; v_gene: TRBV28; abundance: once; CDR3nt: TGTGCCAGCAGTTCGGGACTAGCGACGAAGCAGTTCTTC; CDR3aa: CASSSGLATKQFF
j_gene: TRBJ1-6; d_gene: TRBD1; v_gene: TRBV9; abundance: .; CDR3nt: TGTGCCAGCAGCGTAGAGACAGGGGCAAATTCACCCCTCCACTTT; CDR3aa: CASSVETGANSPLHF
j_gene: TRBJ2-1; d_gene: .; v_gene: TRBV7-9; abundance: .; CDR3nt: TGTGCCAGCAGAGTTAGTGCAGGGGCTCCATACAATGAGCAGTTCTTC; CDR3aa: CASRVSAGAPYNEQFF
j_gene: TRBJ1-1; d_gene: .; v_gene: TRBV7-2; abundance: .; CDR3nt: TGTGCCAGCAGCTTAGTTGGGGCTTTTGAAGCTTTCTTT; CDR3aa: CASSLVGAFEAFF
j_gene: TRBJ2-2; d_gene: TRBD1; v_gene: TRBV24-1; abundance: .; CDR3nt: TGTGCCACCAGTGACCGACGGACAGGGAGCACCGGGGAGCTGTTTTTT; CDR3aa: CATSDRRTGSTGELFF
j_gene: TRBJ2-7; d_gene: .; v_gene: TRBV2; abundance: .; CDR3nt: TGTGCCAGCACCTTGTACTACGAGCAGTACTTC; CDR3aa: CASTLYYEQYF
j_gene: TRBJ2-5; d_gene: .; v_gene: TRBV4-3; abundance: once; CDR3nt: TGCGCCAGCAGCCAAGAACCCGGGGTACAAGAGACCCAGTACTTC; CDR3aa: CASSQEPGVQETQYF
j_gene: TRBJ1-1; d_gene: TRBD1; v_gene: TRBV13; abundance: .; CDR3nt: TGTGCCAGCAGCTCGTACAGGGGGAACACTGAAGCTTTCTTT; CDR3aa: CASSSYRGNTEAFF